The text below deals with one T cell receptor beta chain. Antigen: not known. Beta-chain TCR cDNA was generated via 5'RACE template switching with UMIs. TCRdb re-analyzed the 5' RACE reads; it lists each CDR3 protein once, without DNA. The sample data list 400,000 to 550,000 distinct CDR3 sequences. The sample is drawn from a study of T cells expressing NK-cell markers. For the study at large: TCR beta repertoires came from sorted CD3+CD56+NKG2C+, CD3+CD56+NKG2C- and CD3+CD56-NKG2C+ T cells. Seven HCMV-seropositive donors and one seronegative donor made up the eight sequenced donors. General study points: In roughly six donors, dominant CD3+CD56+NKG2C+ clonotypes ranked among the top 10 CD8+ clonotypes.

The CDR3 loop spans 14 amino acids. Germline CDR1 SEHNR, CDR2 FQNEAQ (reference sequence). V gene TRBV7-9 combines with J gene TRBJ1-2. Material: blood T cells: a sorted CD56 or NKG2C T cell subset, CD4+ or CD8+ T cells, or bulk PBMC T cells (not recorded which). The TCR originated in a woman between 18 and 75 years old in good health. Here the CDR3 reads CASSSGGVIYGYTF.